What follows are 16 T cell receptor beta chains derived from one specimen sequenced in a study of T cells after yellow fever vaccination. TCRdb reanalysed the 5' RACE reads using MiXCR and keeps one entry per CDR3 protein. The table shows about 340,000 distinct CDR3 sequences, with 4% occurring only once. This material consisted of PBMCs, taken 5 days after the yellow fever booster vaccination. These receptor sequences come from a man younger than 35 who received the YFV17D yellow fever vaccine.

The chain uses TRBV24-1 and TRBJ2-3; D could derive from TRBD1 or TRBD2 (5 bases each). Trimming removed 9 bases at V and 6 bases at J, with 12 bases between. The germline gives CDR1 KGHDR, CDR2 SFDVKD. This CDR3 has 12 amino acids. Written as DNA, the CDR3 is TGTGCCACCTCCCGGTGGGGGGATACGCAGTATTTT. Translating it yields CATSRWGDTQYF.

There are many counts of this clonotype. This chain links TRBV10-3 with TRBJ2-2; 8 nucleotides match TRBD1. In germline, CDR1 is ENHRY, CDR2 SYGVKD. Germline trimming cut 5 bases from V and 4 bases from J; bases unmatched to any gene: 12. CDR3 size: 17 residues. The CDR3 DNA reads TGTGCCATCAGTCGGTTTTCTGGACAGGGTTCCACCGGGGAGCTGTTTTTT. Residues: CAISRFSGQGSTGELFF.

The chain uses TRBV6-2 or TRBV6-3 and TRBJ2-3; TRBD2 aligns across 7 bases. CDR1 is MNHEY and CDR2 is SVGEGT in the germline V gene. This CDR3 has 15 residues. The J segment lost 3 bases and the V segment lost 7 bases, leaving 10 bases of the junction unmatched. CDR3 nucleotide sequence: TGTGCCAGCAAGATACGAGCGGGGCGGACAGATACGCAGTATTTT. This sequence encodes CASKIRAGRTDTQYF.

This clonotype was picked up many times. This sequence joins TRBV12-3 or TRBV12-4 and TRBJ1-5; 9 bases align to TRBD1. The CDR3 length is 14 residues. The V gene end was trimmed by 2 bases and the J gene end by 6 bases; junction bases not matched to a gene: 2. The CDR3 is CASSLLDRGQPQHF. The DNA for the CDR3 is TGTGCCAGCAGTTTACTGGACAGGGGTCAGCCCCAGCATTTT.

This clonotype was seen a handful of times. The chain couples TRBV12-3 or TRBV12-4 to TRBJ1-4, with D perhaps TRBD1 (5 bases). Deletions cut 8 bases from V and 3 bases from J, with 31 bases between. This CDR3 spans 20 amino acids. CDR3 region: CASPPLCCGGRETANEKLFF. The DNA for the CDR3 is TGTGCCAGCCCACCTCTATGTTGTGGAGGCAGGGAAACCGCTAATGAAAAACTGTTTTTT.

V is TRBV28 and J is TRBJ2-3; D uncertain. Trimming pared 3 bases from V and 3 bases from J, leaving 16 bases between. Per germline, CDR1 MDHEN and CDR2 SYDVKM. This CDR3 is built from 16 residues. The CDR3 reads CASSFVRTVGTDTQYF. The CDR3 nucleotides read TGTGCCAGCAGTTTTGTCAGGACGGTGGGAACAGATACGCAGTATTTT.

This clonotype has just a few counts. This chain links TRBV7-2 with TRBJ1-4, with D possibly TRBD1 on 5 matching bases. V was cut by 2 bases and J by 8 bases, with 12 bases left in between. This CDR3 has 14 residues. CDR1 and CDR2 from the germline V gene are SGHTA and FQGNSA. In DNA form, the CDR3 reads TGTGCCAGCAGCTTAATGCAGGGATACGAAAAACTGTTTTTT. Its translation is CASSLMQGYEKLFF.

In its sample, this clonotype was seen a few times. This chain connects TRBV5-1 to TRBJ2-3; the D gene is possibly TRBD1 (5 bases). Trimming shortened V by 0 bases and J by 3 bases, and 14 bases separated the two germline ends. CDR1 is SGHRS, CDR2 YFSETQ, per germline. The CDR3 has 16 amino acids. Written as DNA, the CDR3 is TGCGCCAGCAGCTTGGGGCAGGGTTTGCGAACAGATACGCAGTATTTT. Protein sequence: CASSLGQGLRTDTQYF.

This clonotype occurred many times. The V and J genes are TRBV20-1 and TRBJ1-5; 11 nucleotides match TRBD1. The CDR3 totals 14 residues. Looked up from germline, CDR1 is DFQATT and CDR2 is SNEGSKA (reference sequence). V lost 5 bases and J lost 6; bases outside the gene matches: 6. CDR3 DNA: TGCAGTGCTTGGGACAGGGGGATAGGTCAGCCCCAGCATTTT. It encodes CSAWDRGIGQPQHF.

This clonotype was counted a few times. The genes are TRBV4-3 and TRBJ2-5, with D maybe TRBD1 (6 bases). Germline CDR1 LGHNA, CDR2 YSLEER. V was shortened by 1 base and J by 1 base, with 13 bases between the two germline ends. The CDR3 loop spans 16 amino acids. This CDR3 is CASSQGTGTSQETQYF. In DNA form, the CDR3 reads TGCGCCAGCAGCCAAGGAACCGGGACATCCCAAGAGACCCAGTACTTC.

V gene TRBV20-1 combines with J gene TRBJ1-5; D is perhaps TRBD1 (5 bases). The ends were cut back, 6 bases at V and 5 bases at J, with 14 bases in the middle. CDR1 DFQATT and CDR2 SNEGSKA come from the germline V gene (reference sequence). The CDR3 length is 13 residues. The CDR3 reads CSAFGGVDQPQHF. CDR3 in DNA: TGCAGTGCCTTCGGGGGGGTGGATCAGCCCCAGCATTTT.

Written as DNA, the CDR3 is TGTGCCAGCAGGGGCGTGTTAAACACCGGGGAGCTGTTTTTT. Amino acid sequence: CASRGVLNTGELFF. V and J are TRBV3-1 and TRBJ2-2; D uncertain. The CDR3 is 14 amino acids. Trimming stripped 6 bases from V and 2 bases from J, with 10 bases between. Germline values: CDR1 LGHDT, CDR2 YNNKEL (reference sequence).

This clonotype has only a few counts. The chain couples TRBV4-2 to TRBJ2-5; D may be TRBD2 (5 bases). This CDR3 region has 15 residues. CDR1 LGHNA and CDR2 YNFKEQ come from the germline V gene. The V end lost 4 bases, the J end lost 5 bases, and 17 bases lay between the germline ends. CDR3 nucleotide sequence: TGTGCCAGCAGCCCAGCTGCCGGGGTGGAGGAGACCCAGTACTTC. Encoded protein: CASSPAAGVEETQYF.

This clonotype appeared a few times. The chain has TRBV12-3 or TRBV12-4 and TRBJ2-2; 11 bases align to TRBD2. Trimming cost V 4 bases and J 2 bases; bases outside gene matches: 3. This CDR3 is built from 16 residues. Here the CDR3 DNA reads TGTGCCAGCAGTTCCGGGACTAGCGGCAACACCGGGGAGCTGTTTTTT. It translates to CASSSGTSGNTGELFF.

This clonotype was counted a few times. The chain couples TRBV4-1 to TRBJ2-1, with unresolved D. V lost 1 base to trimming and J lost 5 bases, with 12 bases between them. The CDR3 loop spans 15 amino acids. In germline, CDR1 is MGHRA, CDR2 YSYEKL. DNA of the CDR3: TGCGCCAGCAGCCAAGTCTGGCAGAGGAACAATGAGCAGTTCTTC. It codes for CASSQVWQRNNEQFF.

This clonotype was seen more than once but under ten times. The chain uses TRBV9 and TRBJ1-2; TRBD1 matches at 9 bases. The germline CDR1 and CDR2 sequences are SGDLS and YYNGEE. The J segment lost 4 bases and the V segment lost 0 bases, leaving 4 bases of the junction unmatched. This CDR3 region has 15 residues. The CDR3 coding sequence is TGTGCCAGCAGCGTAGATGACAGGGGGGGCTATGGCTACACCTTC. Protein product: CASSVDDRGGYGYTF.